The entry below describes one T cell receptor (beta chain). This entry belongs to a study of blood T cell repertoires in COVID-19. This CDR3 spans 15 amino acids. Germline values: CDR1 SGHTA, CDR2 FQGTGA. V was pared by 4 bases and J by 6 bases, with 7 bases of the junction left unmatched. Produced via immunoSEQ multiplex PCR; TCRdb's table is partial and in-frame only. The data contain some 94,000 clones, about 70% of them seen just once; the ten biggest clones take up roughly 24%. The chain combines TRBV7-3 with TRBJ2-3; TRBD1 agrees at 10 bases. Sequenced: peripheral blood. The source is a woman aged 55-69 years in a cohort sampled during active or convalescent COVID-19. CDR3 residues: CASSSSGTGADTQYF. DNA of the CDR3: TGTGCCAGCAGCTCCTCCGGGACAGGGGCGGATACGCAGTATTTT.